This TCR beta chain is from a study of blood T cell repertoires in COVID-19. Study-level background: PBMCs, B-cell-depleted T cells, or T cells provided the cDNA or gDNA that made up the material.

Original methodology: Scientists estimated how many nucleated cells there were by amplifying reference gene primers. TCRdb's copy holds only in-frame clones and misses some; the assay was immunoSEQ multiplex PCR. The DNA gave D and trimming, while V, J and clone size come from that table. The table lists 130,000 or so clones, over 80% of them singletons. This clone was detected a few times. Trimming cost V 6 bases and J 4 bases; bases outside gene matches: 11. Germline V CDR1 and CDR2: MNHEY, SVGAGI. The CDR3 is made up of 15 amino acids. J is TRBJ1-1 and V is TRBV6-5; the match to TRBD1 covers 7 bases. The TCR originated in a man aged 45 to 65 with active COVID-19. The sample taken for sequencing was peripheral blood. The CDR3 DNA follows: TGTGCCAGCAGCTCGCCAAGCTACAGGGGCACTGAAGCTTTCTTT. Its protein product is CASSSPSYRGTEAFF.